Described below is a single T cell receptor (beta chain) sequence and its context. This entry belongs to a study of cytomegalovirus exposure and HLA in healthy donors. Per the germline V gene, CDR1 is MGHRA and CDR2 is YSYEKL. The CDR3 is 19 amino acids. Researchers ran the PCR with 60 Vbeta and 13 Jbeta primers. Data came from immunoSEQ multiplex PCR; TCRdb stores just in-frame clones and leaves some out. The sample lists 100,000 to 150,000 clones, 72% occurring once. The sample consisted of PBMCs. This TCR derives from a man in his thirties or forties in good health and CMV-seronegative. The rearrangement joins TRBV4-1 to TRBJ2-5; 10 nucleotides agree with TRBD1. The last part of the DNA fits TRBJ2-7 better; the J call may be wrong. CDR3: CASSSGTGAVRTSQYEQYF. In DNA, the CDR3 is TGCGCCAGCAGCTCCGGGACAGGGGCCGTTCGGACTAGCCAATACGAGCAGTACTTC.